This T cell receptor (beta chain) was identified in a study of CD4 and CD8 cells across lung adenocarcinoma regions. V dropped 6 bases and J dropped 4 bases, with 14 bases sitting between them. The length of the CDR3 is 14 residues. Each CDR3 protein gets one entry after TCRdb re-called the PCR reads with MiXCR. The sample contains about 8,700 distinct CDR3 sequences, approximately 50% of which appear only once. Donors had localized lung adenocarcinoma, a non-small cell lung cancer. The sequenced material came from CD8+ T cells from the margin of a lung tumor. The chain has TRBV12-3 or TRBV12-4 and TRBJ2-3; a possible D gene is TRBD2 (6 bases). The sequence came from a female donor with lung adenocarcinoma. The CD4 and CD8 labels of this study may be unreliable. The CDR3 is CASRLARGADTQYF. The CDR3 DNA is TGTGCCAGCAGACTAGCTAGAGGAGCAGATACGCAGTATTTT.